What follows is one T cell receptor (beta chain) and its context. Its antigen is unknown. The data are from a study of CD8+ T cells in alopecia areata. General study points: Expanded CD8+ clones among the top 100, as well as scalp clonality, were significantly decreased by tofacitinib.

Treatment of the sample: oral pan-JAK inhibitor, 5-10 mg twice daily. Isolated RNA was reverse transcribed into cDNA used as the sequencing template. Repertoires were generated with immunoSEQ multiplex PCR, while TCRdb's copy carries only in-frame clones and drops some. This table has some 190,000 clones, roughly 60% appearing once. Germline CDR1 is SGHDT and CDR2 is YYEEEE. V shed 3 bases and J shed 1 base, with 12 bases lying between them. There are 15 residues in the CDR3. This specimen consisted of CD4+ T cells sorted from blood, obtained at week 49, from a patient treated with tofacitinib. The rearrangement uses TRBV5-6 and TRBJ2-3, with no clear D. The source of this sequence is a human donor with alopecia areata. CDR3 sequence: CASSYAGRGTDTQYF. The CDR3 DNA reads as TGTGCCAGCAGCTACGCAGGTCGGGGCACAGATACGCAGTATTTT.